The 8 T cell receptor beta chains below come from one sample, sequenced in a study of blood T cells in healthy people across ages. Then a second PCR, running about 7 to 11 cycles, was carried out with a sample-barcoded 5' primer and a J-beta primer mix. TCRdb itself ran the 5' RACE reads through MiXCR, one entry per CDR3 protein. The sample has under 2,000,000 distinct CDR3 sequences, around half seen once. Specimen: blood. These receptors were obtained from a middle-aged woman in good health.

The chain combines TRBV28 with TRBJ1-5; D might be TRBD1 (6 bases). V lost 8 bases to trimming and J lost 1 base, with 18 bases between them. This CDR3 spans 16 amino acids. Germline CDR1 and CDR2: MDHEN and SYDVKM. The chain's CDR3 is CASLTAGDGSNQPQHF. The CDR3 coding sequence is TGTGCCAGCCTTACTGCAGGGGATGGCAGCAATCAGCCCCAGCATTTT.

J is TRBJ2-1 and V is TRBV11-1; D may be TRBD1 (6 bases). Trimming removed 1 base at V and 2 bases at J, with 9 bases between. The CDR3 runs 15 residues. CDR1 SGHAT and CDR2 FQDESV come from the germline V gene (reference sequence). The chain's CDR3 is CASSLDGQTYNEQFF. Written as DNA, the CDR3 is TGTGCCAGCAGCTTAGACGGACAGACCTACAATGAGCAGTTCTTC. Together with reference TRBV11-1 and TRBJ2-1, the CDR3 gives the full variable domain: EAEVAQSPRYKITEKSQAVAFWCDPISGHATLYWYRQILGQGPELLVQFQDESVVDDSQLPKDRFSAERLKGVDSTLKIQPAELGDSAMYLCASSLDGQTYNEQFFGPGTRLTVL.

V gene TRBV4-1 combines with J gene TRBJ1-6; 7 bases are shared with TRBD1. CDR1 and CDR2 from the germline V gene are MGHRA and YSYEKL. J lost 4 bases, V lost 1 base, and 4 bases had no gene match. This CDR3 comprises 16 residues. In DNA form, the CDR3 reads TGCGCCAGCAGCCAAGGGGGACAGAGATATAATTCACCCCTCCACTTT. Protein sequence: CASSQGGQRYNSPLHF.

The chain links TRBV3-1 to TRBJ2-3, with TRBD2 identical over 7 bases. V lost 0 bases to trimming and J lost 2 bases; unmatched junction nucleotides: 2. The CDR3 sequence is 15 residues long. The V gene's germline CDR1 is LGHDT and CDR2 YNNKEL (reference sequence). CDR3 in amino acids: CASSQDRGVTDTQYF. CDR3 coding DNA: TGTGCCAGCAGCCAAGATCGGGGGGTCACAGATACGCAGTATTTT.

The chain is built from TRBV25-1 and TRBJ2-5, with a tentative D call TRBD1 (6 bases). The CDR3 length is 13 residues. Germline CDR1 and CDR2: MGHDK and SYGVNS. V shed 8 bases and J shed 4 bases, with 14 bases lying between them. CDR3 nucleotides: TGTGCCAGCGATGATGACAGGCGAGAGACCCAGTACTTC. This codes for CASDDDRRETQYF.

Comments on this clonotype: An end of the junction differs from the germline gene, which may be a read error. V gene TRBV7-2 combines with J gene TRBJ2-3; TRBD2 is a possible D gene (6 bases). The CDR3 has 14 residues. The germline CDR1 and CDR2 sequences are SGHTA and FQGNSA. CDR3 loop: CASSLALLGDTQYF. The CDR3 DNA follows: TGTGCCAGCAGCCTAGCGCTGCTAGGGGATACGCAGTATTTT.

This clonotype was seen a few times. The genes are TRBV4-1 and TRBJ2-5, with D perhaps given as TRBD1 or TRBD2 (5 bases each). The V end was cut by 4 bases, the J end by 4 bases, with 13 bases between. The CDR3 totals 14 residues. The germline CDR1 and CDR2 sequences are MGHRA and YSYEKL. The CDR3 DNA follows: TGCGCCAGCAGCCCGGGACCTGTAGCAGAGACCCAGTACTTC. Translating it yields CASSPGPVAETQYF.

The chain uses TRBV4-2 and TRBJ1-5; 8 bases match TRBD1. The germline CDR1 and CDR2 sequences are LGHNA and YNFKEQ. This CDR3 has 16 amino acids. V gave up 4 bases and J gave up 0 bases; unmatched junction bases: 5. The CDR3 DNA follows: TGTGCCAGCAGCCTTGAACAGGGGGATAGCAATCAGCCCCAGCATTTT. This codes for CASSLEQGDSNQPQHF.